This T cell receptor (beta chain) is from a study of T cells after yellow fever vaccination (dated by TCRdb to 2018 to 2020). Notes on the research overall: Libraries from fractions with low cell numbers were prepared with the SMART-Seq v4 Ultra Low Input RNA kit. To follow T-cell clones before and after primary and booster YFV17D yellow fever vaccination, bulk TCR alpha and beta repertoires were sequenced over time. The cohort comprised two healthy male donors, one aged 18 to 29 and one aged 30 to 40 years. Blood was collected at multiple timepoints before and after primary and secondary immunization, and bulk PBMC replicates and cell subsets were isolated.

Worth noting for this clonotype: Its antigen is not yet known. No base quality information exists; no much larger clone differs at one position.

Broader findings and caveats from the paper: After the booster, most clones that had expanded after primary vaccination were detected again (approximately 97% of CD4 and 70% to 90% of CD8), suggesting broad maintenance of memory. Only a couple of donors were included in the study, so the extent to which the findings can be generalized is limited. Compared with the primary T-cell response, the secondary T-cell response was faster but weaker, reaching its peak on day 5 rather than on day 15. A small share of clonotypes was detected in both CD4 and CD8 compartments, with the overlap likely arising from convergent recombination. Computational filtering was required because FACS-sorted repertoires could contain abundant contaminating clonotypes from the bulk population.

Instrument on record: Illumina NovaSeq 6000. TCR cDNA was synthesized by 5'RACE template switching, which introduced a universal primer site and unique molecular identifiers. Priming for cDNA synthesis came from both the TCR alpha and TCR beta constant segments. Two PCR steps were used to amplify libraries, with sample barcodes and sequencing adapters being added in the second step. Sequencing of libraries was performed on Illumina HiSeq 2500 (2x100 bp) or NovaSeq (2x150 bp). In the authors' own workflow: Reads were demultiplexed and collapsed into UMI consensus sequences with MIGEC, and V(D)J alignment was performed with MiXCR. Vaccine-responding clonotypes were defined with edgeR using replicate PBMC samples, requiring FDR below 0.01 and a log2 fold change above 5 up to day 15. Each bulk clonotype received a CD4 or CD8 identity based on whether the sequenced CD4 or CD8 repertoire contained that clonotype at higher abundance. TCRdb took the public reads, trimmed them with fastp at Q25, ran MiXCR for clone calling and kept in-frame beta chains. Rows with one shared CDR3 protein collapse into an entry with the most common genes and DNA. TCRdb's processing, not the study's, gives the V and J calls here. This sample gives about 220,000 distinct CDR3 sequences in total; 2.5% to 3.5% of them show up just once. Together, the top ten hold around 3% of the sample.

The sample's treatment or condition, from its label and the paper: live attenuated yellow fever vaccine strain. A standard Ficoll-Paque protocol was used to isolate PBMCs from peripheral blood. Dynabeads CD4 and CD8 positive selection kits were used to isolate CD4 and CD8 T-cell fractions. TriZol was used to extract RNA from bulk PBMCs, from CD4 and CD8 fractions, and from dextramer-positive and dextramer-negative fractions. V sheds 5 bases and J sheds 5 bases, leaving 18 bases between their ends. The CDR3 runs 15 amino acids, cysteine and phenylalanine included. Only the CDR3 DNA stays, 45 bases, in frame from base 1.

Sample: CD4+ T cells sorted from PBMCs, taken 10 days after the yellow fever booster vaccination. This receptor was obtained from a young man who received the YFV17D yellow fever vaccine. This chain joins TRBV12-3 or TRBV12-4 to TRBJ2-5; confidence is insufficient to name the D gene. The DNA reads as follows: TGTGCCAGCAGTCCTCAGCATACACGGCCGGAGACCCAGTACTTC. Its product reads: CASSPQHTRPETQYF.